The 17 T cell receptor beta chains below all came from one sample that was sequenced in a study of blood T cell repertoires in COVID-19 (dated by TCRdb to the early 2020s). Library method: the immunoSEQ multiplex PCR assay. The source is immuneACCESS, and TCRdb retained only in-frame sequences with V and J called. Part of the clones is not carried over; for the studies checked, unresolved V genes explain less than half of this, and the remainder is unexplained. In all, the sample holds 110,000 or so clones, and about nine tenths of those were seen once. Clones ranked in the top ten supply approximately 7.7% of the sample. The sequencing input was peripheral blood. These receptors were obtained from a human donor in a cohort sampled during active COVID-19.

The V gene is TRBV18, the J gene TRBJ1-4; D remains ambiguous. CDR1 and CDR2 from the germline V gene are KGHSH and LQKENI. V lost 2 bases and J lost 6, with 7 bases in between. CDR3 length: 13 amino acids. CDR3 sequence reads: CASSPGQDEKLFF. CDR3 DNA sequence: TGTGCCAGCTCACCAGGGCAAGATGAAAAACTGTTTTTT.

This clone appeared a single time. The chain employs TRBV5-6 and TRBJ1-2; maybe TRBD1 (5 bases). The CDR3 length is 13 residues. The V end was cut by 7 bases, the J end by 3 bases, with 13 bases between. Looked up from germline, CDR1 is SGHDT and CDR2 is YYEEEE. The CDR3 protein is CASGPDSYYGYTF. CDR3 bases: TGTGCCAGCGGCCCCGACAGTTACTATGGCTACACCTTC.

This sequence joins TRBV3-1 (or the pseudogene TRBV3-2) and TRBJ2-7; no reliable D call. The CDR3 runs 13 residues. The germline V gene has CDR1 LGHDT and CDR2 YNNKEL (reference sequence). The V and J ends lost 3 bases and 2 bases respectively, with 8 bases between them. CDR3 sequence: CASSHQVPYEQYF. DNA for the CDR3: TGTGCCAGCAGCCATCAGGTTCCCTACGAGCAGTACTTC.

The V and J genes are TRBV30 and TRBJ1-1; D call uncertain. Trimming removed 1 base at V and 1 base at J, with 10 bases between. The germline V gene encodes CDR1 GTSNPN and CDR2 SVGIG (reference sequence). The CDR3 has 14 amino acids. The CDR3 protein is CAWSATITNTEAFF. CDR3 in DNA: TGTGCCTGGAGTGCCACTATAACGAACACTGAAGCTTTCTTT.

V is TRBV2 and J is TRBJ1-4, with TRBD1 identical over 10 bases. Per germline, CDR1 SNHLY and CDR2 FYNNEI. The junction had 0 bases not matched to a gene; V was cut back by 4 bases and J by 7 bases. This CDR3 region has 13 residues. CDR3 coding DNA: TGTGCCAGCAGTGGGGACAGGGGTGAAAAACTGTTTTTT. Its protein product is CASSGDRGEKLFF.

The rearrangement joins TRBV6-5 to TRBJ1-1; D call uncertain. The CDR3 contains 12 residues. Per the germline V gene, CDR1 is MNHEY and CDR2 is SVGAGI. The V end was cut by 6 bases, the J end by 3 bases, with 8 bases between. CDR3 in DNA: TGTGCCAGCAGCCCACCAGACACTGAAGCTTTCTTT. Amino acids: CASSPPDTEAFF.

The chain couples TRBV6-5 to TRBJ2-7; D gene uncertain. V was clipped by 4 bases and J by 3 bases, with 4 bases between them. The CDR3 is made up of 11 amino acids. Per germline, CDR1 MNHEY and CDR2 SVGAGI. The DNA for the CDR3 is TGTGCCAGCAGTTCAAACTACGAGCAGTACTTC. Encoded protein: CASSSNYEQYF.

The J gene is TRBJ2-1, the V gene TRBV5-1; TRBD1 agrees at 8 bases. The CDR3 is made up of 15 amino acids. V shed 0 bases and J 9 bases; nucleotides not matched to a gene: 8. Germline-derived CDR1 and CDR2 are SGHRS and YFSETQ. CDR3 nucleotides: TGCGCCAGCAGCTTGGCAGCGACAGGGGAGGCTGAGCAGTTCTTC. Translated: CASSLAATGEAEQFF. Using reference TRBV5-1 and TRBJ2-1 for the parts outside the CDR3, the full variable domain is KAGVTQTPRYLIKTRGQQVTLSCSPISGHRSVSWYQQTPGQGLQFLFEYFSETQRNKGNFPGRFSGRQFSNSRSEMNVSTLELGDSALYLCASSLAATGEAEQFFGPGTRLTVL.

This chain connects TRBV27 to TRBJ2-7; 7 positions agree with TRBD1. The trim removed 5 bases at V and 3 bases at J, leaving 10 bases unmatched. The CDR3 runs 15 residues. The germline V gene has CDR1 MNHEY and CDR2 SMNVEV (reference sequence). Written as DNA, the CDR3 is TGTGCCAGCAGTATCCCCCAAGGGGGCGACTACGAGCAGTACTTC. Protein sequence: CASSIPQGGDYEQYF.

The chain couples TRBV6-4 to TRBJ1-4; tentative D call: TRBD1 (5 bases). Germline V gene data show CDR1 as MRHNA and CDR2 as SNTAGT. Deletions cut 0 bases from V and 10 bases from J, with 9 bases between. The CDR3 contains 13 residues. DNA for the CDR3: TGTGCCAGCAGTGACTCATCGGGGGGAAAACTGTTTTTT. This gives the protein CASSDSSGGKLFF.

This rearrangement joins TRBV28 to TRBJ1-5, with no clear D. Trimming took off 2 bases at V and 9 bases at J, with 11 bases between the two ends. The CDR3 has 13 residues. From germline, CDR1 is MDHEN and CDR2 SYDVKM. CDR3 DNA sequence: TGTGCCAGCAGTTTAGGTCGAGAGTGGCCCCAGCATTTT. Its translation: CASSLGREWPQHF.

Here the CDR3 reads CASSSPAASSYNSPLHF. In nucleotides, the CDR3 is TGTGCCAGCAGTTCCCCGGCAGCGAGCTCCTATAATTCACCCCTCCACTTT. The chain links TRBV27 to TRBJ1-6; D ambiguous. V shed 4 bases and J shed 0 bases, with 13 bases lying between them. From germline, CDR1 is MNHEY and CDR2 SMNVEV (reference sequence). This CDR3 region has 17 residues.

DNA of the CDR3: TGTGCCAGCACCACCCGGGGTAACTATGGCTACACCTTC. Translation: CASTTRGNYGYTF. The chain couples TRBV25-1 to TRBJ1-2; D remains unclear. The germline V gene has CDR1 MGHDK and CDR2 SYGVNS. The CDR3 has 13 amino acids. The ends were cut back, 7 bases at V and 1 base at J, with 10 bases in the middle.

This clone has only one observation. The chain combines TRBV10-2 with TRBJ2-7; maybe TRBD2 (6 bases). Germline CDR1 and CDR2: WSHSY and SAAADI. Trimming left V 4 bases short and J 0 bases short, with 10 bases between. CDR3 size: 14 residues. DNA of the CDR3: TGCGCCAGCAGTGCCGGACTACCCTCCTACGAGCAGTACTTC. It is translated as CASSAGLPSYEQYF.

The chain has TRBV14 and TRBJ1-1, with 8 nucleotides matching TRBD1. The length of the CDR3 is 15 residues. Trimming at V came to 1 base and at J to 9 bases, leaving 10 bases not matched to a gene. The V gene's germline CDR1 is SGHDN and CDR2 FVKESK. In DNA form, the CDR3 reads TGTGCCAGCAGCCAAGTAACAGGGGGAAATAGGAAAGCTTTCTTT. Translated: CASSQVTGGNRKAFF.

The gene calls are TRBV11-3 and TRBJ2-7; 10 bases fit TRBD2. The CDR3 is made up of 14 amino acids. Germline CDR1 and CDR2: SGHNT and YENEEA. With 4 bases clipped from V and 7 bases from J, the junction kept 7 bases outside the gene matches. CDR3 loop: CASSSLAGAGEQYF. In nucleotides, the CDR3 is TGTGCCAGCAGCTCTCTAGCGGGAGCTGGGGAGCAGTACTTC.

This rearrangement joins TRBV5-8 to TRBJ2-1; TRBD2 matches 9 bases. V trimming: 2 bases; J trimming: 6 bases; junction bases outside the gene matches: 9. The CDR3 is 16 residues long. CDR1 SGHTS and CDR2 YDEGEE come from the germline V gene. This CDR3 reads CASSLRLLAGINEQFF. Here the CDR3 DNA reads TGTGCCAGCAGCTTAAGGTTGCTAGCGGGGATCAATGAGCAGTTCTTC.